Presented here are 31 T cell receptor beta chains from one specimen sequenced in a study of glioma-infiltrating T cells. TCR alpha and beta CDR3 regions were amplified from RNA using iRepertoire nested multiplex PCR. TCRdb reprocessed the multiplex PCR reads with MiXCR, giving one entry per CDR3 protein. The sample lists around 390,000 distinct CDR3 sequences, less than 50% occurring once. Sequenced sample: glioma tissue, nonneoplastic brain tissue, or PBMCs (not recorded which). The source of these receptors is a human donor with low-grade glioma or glioblastoma, undergoing nonglioma brain surgery, or in good health (not recorded which).

In regard to this clonotype: A much bigger clone sits one base away, suggesting this may be a read error. V usage is TRBV20-1 and J usage is TRBJ2-2; 7 bases align to TRBD2. The CDR3 is 14 residues long. Germline V gene data show CDR1 as DFQATT and CDR2 as SNEGSKA (reference sequence). CDR3 amino acids: CSAQSGGRTAELFF. In DNA form, the CDR3 reads TGCAGTGCCCAGTCGGGAGGACGAACCGCGGAGCTGTTTTTT.

In its sample, this clonotype was seen many times. CDR3 DNA: TGTGCCAGCAGTCTCAGCAGGTCTCCGAACACCGGGGAGCTGTTTTTT. Encoded protein: CASSLSRSPNTGELFF. V is TRBV28 and J is TRBJ2-2; D is undetermined. V lost 5 bases, J lost 0 bases, and 13 bases lay in between. CDR3 length equals 16 residues. CDR1 is MDHEN and CDR2 is SYDVKM in the germline V gene.

On this clonotype: This clone may be a read error of a much larger clone one base away. The rearrangement links TRBV20-1 to TRBJ2-7, with D possibly being TRBD2 (5 bases). The CDR3 is made up of 14 amino acids. From germline, CDR1 is DFQATT and CDR2 SNEGSKA (reference sequence). In DNA, the CDR3 is TGCAGTACTAGTGTGGGTCAGGCAGCCTACGAGCAGTACTTC. This codes for CSTSVGQAAYEQYF.

With regard to this clonotype: A much larger clone lies one base from this, so it may be a read error. J is TRBJ1-2 and V is TRBV20-1; 7 nucleotides line up with TRBD1. This CDR3 region has 14 residues. In germline, CDR1 is DFQATT, CDR2 SNEGSKA (reference sequence). V dropped 0 bases and J dropped 9; count of bases not matched to a gene: 10. The CDR3 nucleotides are TGCAGTGCTAGAGACCGGACAGGCGGTGGCAGCTACACCTTC. Residues: CSARDRTGGGSYTF.

In its sample, this clonotype was seen once. The J gene is TRBJ1-5, the V gene TRBV10-3, with TRBD1 matching over 8 bases. CDR1 and CDR2 from the germline V gene are ENHRY and SYGVKD. With V trimmed by 4 bases and J by 4 bases, 3 bases remained unmatched. CDR3 length: 14 residues. The CDR3 DNA reads TGTGCCATCAGTGGACAGGGGCTAAATCAGCCCCAGCATTTT. Translation gives CAISGQGLNQPQHF.

A remark on this clonotype: A read error may be the cause here, since a much bigger clone is one base away. The CDR3 does not end in the conserved phenylalanine or tryptophan, so this is likely a read error. The chain recombines TRBV27 with TRBJ1-6, with TRBD1 as a possible D gene (6 bases). V dropped 4 bases and J dropped 9 bases, with 16 bases sitting between them. Germline CDR1 is MNHEY and CDR2 is SMNVEV (reference sequence). The length of the CDR3 is 15 residues. The CDR3 nucleotides are TGTGCCAGCAGTTCCAACAGGGACCGCGGTTCACCCCTCCACTCT. As protein: CASSSNRDRGSPLHS.

This clonotype was seen a handful of times. J is TRBJ1-1 and V is TRBV12-3 or TRBV12-4; D is undetermined. V dropped 5 bases and J dropped 0 bases, with 10 bases sitting between them. The CDR3 spans 14 residues. The CDR3: CASSPRRVNTEAFF. For the CDR3, the DNA is TGTGCCAGCAGTCCCCGTAGGGTGAACACTGAAGCTTTCTTT.

This clonotype appeared many times. DNA for the CDR3: TGTGCCAGCACCCTCCGGGACTTTGGAGATACGCAGTATTTT. This encodes CASTLRDFGDTQYF. V usage is TRBV14 and J usage is TRBJ2-3, with D possibly TRBD2 on 6 matching bases. The germline V gene has CDR1 SGHDN and CDR2 FVKESK. V dropped 7 bases and J dropped 5 bases, with 16 bases sitting between them. CDR3 size: 14 residues.

This clonotype was found once. A read error may explain this, as a much larger clone is one base away. This rearrangement joins TRBV6-2 or TRBV6-3 to TRBJ2-2; D may match TRBD1 or TRBD2 (5 bases each). The CDR3 has 16 amino acids. The germline V gene has CDR1 MNHEY and CDR2 SVGEGT. V was clipped by 10 bases and J by 0 bases, with 18 bases between them. The CDR3 spells CATNRGRLTNTGELFF. Written as DNA, the CDR3 is TGTGCCACCAACCGGGGCAGACTTACGAACACCGGGGAGCTGTTTTTT.

The chain uses TRBV15 and TRBJ1-2, with D uncertain. Trimming left V 5 bases short and J 7 bases short, with 14 bases between. The CDR3 has 13 amino acids. The germline gives CDR1 LNHNV, CDR2 YYDKDF (reference sequence). CDR3 sequence (DNA): TGTGCCACCAGCCTGGGGTGGCTCAGTGGCTACACCTTC. Protein product: CATSLGWLSGYTF.

This clonotype is a singleton in its sample. CDR3 nucleotide sequence: TGTGCCAGCAGCTCCAGGGGTGGGGGCGAATCCAAAGAGACCCAGTACTTC. Protein sequence: CASSSRGGGESKETQYF. The chain links TRBV6-6 to TRBJ2-5, with D possibly matching TRBD1 (6 bases). V dropped 6 bases and J dropped 3 bases, with 23 bases sitting between them. Per the germline V gene, CDR1 is MNHNY and CDR2 is SVGAGI (reference sequence). There are 17 residues in the CDR3.

V usage is TRBV27 and J usage is TRBJ1-5; D is perhaps TRBD1 (5 bases). The CDR3 runs to 13 residues. Germline V gives CDR1 MNHEY, CDR2 SMNVEV (reference sequence). V shed 4 bases and J shed 5 bases, with 9 bases lying between them. Here the CDR3 reads CASSWRGDQPQHF. In DNA form, the CDR3 reads TGTGCCAGCAGTTGGCGGGGCGATCAGCCCCAGCATTTT.

This clonotype turned up a few times. The rearrangement uses TRBV7-2 and TRBJ1-5; D unclear. Germline V gives CDR1 SGHTA, CDR2 FQGNSA. The germline V and J ends were trimmed by 0 bases and 11 bases, with 14 bases remaining between them. The length of the CDR3 is 14 residues. The CDR3 here is CASSLASAIRTQHF. CDR3 nucleotide sequence: TGTGCCAGCAGCTTAGCGTCTGCTATCAGGACCCAGCATTTT.

Details on this clonotype: Since a much larger clone is just one base distant, this may be a read error. The conserved phenylalanine or tryptophan is not found at the CDR3 terminus, so this likely reflects a read error. The chain employs TRBV6-1 and TRBJ1-1; D might be TRBD1 (5 bases). Trimming cost V 7 bases and J 4 bases, with 13 bases left between them. This CDR3 contains 13 residues. CDR1 MNHNS and CDR2 SASEGT come from the germline V gene. This CDR3 is CASTPGGTTEAFS. The CDR3 coding sequence is TGTGCCAGCACTCCGGGGGGGACCACTGAAGCTTTCTCT.

With respect to this clonotype: At one boundary the junction diverges from the germline segment, which might be a read error. The chain links TRBV6-1 to TRBJ2-1; either TRBD1 or TRBD2 may fit D (6 bases each). The CDR3 totals 14 residues. Germline-derived CDR1 and CDR2 are MNHNS and SASEGT. The CDR3 DNA follows: TGTGCCATCAGTGTAAGGGGGGCGAACAGTGAGCAGTTCTTC. Residues: CAISVRGANSEQFF.

This clonotype was counted many times. The gene calls are TRBV27 and TRBJ2-1; TRBD1 agrees at 10 bases. The CDR3 is made up of 16 amino acids. V trimming: 6 bases; J trimming: 2 bases; junction bases outside the gene matches: 7. The germline V gene has CDR1 MNHEY and CDR2 SMNVEV (reference sequence). In DNA, the CDR3 is TGTGCCAGCAGCAAAACCGGGACAGGGGCCTACAATGAGCAGTTCTTC. Translated: CASSKTGTGAYNEQFF.

This clonotype was detected many times. The chain uses TRBV28 and TRBJ2-4; perhaps TRBD2 as D (5 bases). The germline gives CDR1 MDHEN, CDR2 SYDVKM. With 3 bases removed from V and 3 bases from J, the gap between germline ends came to 12 bases. This CDR3 contains 15 residues. This CDR3 is CASSLPEGGKNIQYF. The CDR3 DNA sequence: TGTGCCAGCAGTTTGCCAGAGGGCGGCAAAAACATTCAGTACTTC.

This clonotype was counted only a few times. J is TRBJ2-4 and V is TRBV24-1; no definite D call. V lost 9 bases, J lost 8 bases, and 4 bases lay in between. Per germline, CDR1 KGHDR and CDR2 SFDVKD. The CDR3 runs 9 residues. CDR3 DNA sequence: TGTGCCACCGGCGACATTCAGTACTTC. Residues: CATGDIQYF.

This clonotype was detected ten times or more. V usage is TRBV27 and J usage is TRBJ2-7; D may correspond to TRBD1 or TRBD2 (5 bases each). V shed 6 bases and J shed 0 bases, with 9 bases lying between them. CDR3 length: 13 residues. The germline gives CDR1 MNHEY, CDR2 SMNVEV (reference sequence). In DNA form, the CDR3 reads TGTGCCAGCAGGGGGACGGTCTCCTACGAGCAGTACTTC. Its protein is CASRGTVSYEQYF.

The V call is TRBV4-2, the J call TRBJ2-1, with 10 bases that match TRBD2. Germline V gives CDR1 LGHNA, CDR2 YNFKEQ. Germline trimming cut 9 bases from V and 7 bases from J; bases unmatched to any gene: 15. This CDR3 is 16 amino acids long. The CDR3 DNA is TGTGCCAGTAGTTCCCTTAGCGGGAGGCGGAGGAATGAGCAGTTCTTC. Its protein product is CASSSLSGRRRNEQFF.

J is TRBJ2-7 and V is TRBV7-6, with 9 nucleotides matching TRBD1. Germline CDR1 and CDR2: SGHVS and FNYEAQ. Unmatched junction bases numbered 8, after V lost 4 bases and J lost 7 bases. The CDR3 extends over 14 amino acids. This CDR3 reads CASSSGTGPGEQYF. The CDR3 bases are TGTGCCAGCAGCTCAGGGACAGGGCCGGGGGAGCAGTACTTC.

This clonotype was seen just once. A much larger clonotype is one base distant, so this may be a read error. J is TRBJ2-7 and V is TRBV20-1; D is possibly TRBD2 (5 bases). CDR3 length equals 13 residues. From germline, CDR1 is DFQATT and CDR2 SNEGSKA (reference sequence). This CDR3 is CRAAGLGVYEQYF. DNA for the CDR3: TGCCGTGCCGCGGGTCTCGGGGTCTACGAGCAGTACTTC.

A remark on this clonotype: A much larger clone differs from this one at a single base, so this may be a read error. The rearrangement uses TRBV27 and TRBJ2-1, with 8 bases matching TRBD2. The CDR3 spans 16 residues. Germline CDR1 reads MNHEY; CDR2 reads SMNVEV (reference sequence). The CDR3 DNA sequence: TGTGCCAGCGGTTTACTACTAGCGGAAGCACCCCATGAGCAGTTCTTC. Its translation: CASGLLLAEAPHEQFF.

Comment on this clonotype: The CDR3 carries no conserved terminal phenylalanine or tryptophan, so it likely arises from a read error. The chain carries TRBV28 and TRBJ2-7; tentative D call: TRBD1 (5 bases). Germline loops: CDR1 MDHEN, CDR2 SYDVKM. This CDR3 region has 14 residues. V was pared by 6 bases and J by 2 bases, with 14 bases between. The CDR3 DNA reads TGTGCCAGCAGCCGCCACGACAGCCCCTACGAGCAGTACCTC. This codes for CASSRHDSPYEQYL.

J is TRBJ2-5 and V is TRBV11-1; D remains ambiguous. This CDR3 is built from 15 residues. Trimming took 0 bases from V and 3 from J, leaving 11 bases between them. CDR1 is SGHAT and CDR2 is FQDESV in the germline V gene (reference sequence). The CDR3 DNA sequence: TGTGCCAGCAGCTTAGCCCCGCTAGTAAAAGAGACCCAGTACTTC. Its protein is CASSLAPLVKETQYF.

V usage is TRBV7-9 and J usage is TRBJ1-1; D gene uncertain. CDR3 length: 14 residues. Germline lookup yields CDR1 SEHNR and CDR2 FQNEAQ (reference sequence). The CDR3 DNA reads TGTGCTTCCTCCAGTCTAGGGAGCATGACTGAAGCTTTCTTT. As protein: CASSSLGSMTEAFF.

Ten or more counts support this clonotype. The J gene is TRBJ1-5, the V gene TRBV20-1; 7 nucleotides agree with TRBD1. V trimming: 2 bases; J trimming: 5 bases; junction bases outside the gene matches: 3. Per the germline V gene, CDR1 is DFQATT and CDR2 is SNEGSKA (reference sequence). The CDR3 has 13 amino acids. DNA of the CDR3: TGCAGTGCTAGACAGGGGGTGGATCAGCCCCAGCATTTT. Residues: CSARQGVDQPQHF.

This chain joins TRBV28 and TRBJ2-2, with 12 bases lining up with TRBD2. From germline, CDR1 is MDHEN and CDR2 SYDVKM. J was trimmed by 8 bases and V by 2 bases; bases with no gene match: 6. The length of the CDR3 is 16 residues. The CDR3 region is CASSLPSGRALGELFF. The CDR3 DNA is TGTGCCAGCAGTTTACCTAGCGGGAGGGCCTTGGGGGAGCTGTTTTTT.

There are many counts of this clonotype. V gene TRBV28 combines with J gene TRBJ1-2; D not resolved. Germline values: CDR1 MDHEN, CDR2 SYDVKM. The CDR3 consists of 16 residues. V was trimmed by 1 base and J by 0 bases, leaving 12 bases between them. The CDR3, as DNA: TGTGCCAGCAGTTTATACTCCCTGGTAACTAACTATGGCTACACCTTC. It encodes CASSLYSLVTNYGYTF.

Turning to this clonotype: One base away lies a much larger clone, so this may be a sequencing read error. J is TRBJ2-1 and V is TRBV6-1; D possibly uses TRBD1 or TRBD2 (6 bases each). Germline CDR1 is MNHNS and CDR2 is SASEGT. CDR3 size: 16 residues. The CDR3 loop is CASGEVRGDSYNEQFF. CDR3 nucleotide sequence: TGTGCCAGCGGTGAAGTAAGGGGGGACTCCTACAATGAGCAGTTCTTC.

The chain recombines TRBV20-1 with TRBJ2-1; TRBD1 or TRBD2 may be the D gene (6 bases each). The CDR3 spans 17 residues. CDR1 and CDR2 from the germline V gene are DFQATT and SNEGSKA (reference sequence). Trimming shortened V by 0 bases and J by 0 bases, and 15 bases separated the two germline ends. The CDR3 DNA reads as TGCAGTGCTAGAGATCCGGGGGCCCTAAGCTCCTACAATGAGCAGTTCTTC. Amino acid sequence: CSARDPGALSSYNEQFF.